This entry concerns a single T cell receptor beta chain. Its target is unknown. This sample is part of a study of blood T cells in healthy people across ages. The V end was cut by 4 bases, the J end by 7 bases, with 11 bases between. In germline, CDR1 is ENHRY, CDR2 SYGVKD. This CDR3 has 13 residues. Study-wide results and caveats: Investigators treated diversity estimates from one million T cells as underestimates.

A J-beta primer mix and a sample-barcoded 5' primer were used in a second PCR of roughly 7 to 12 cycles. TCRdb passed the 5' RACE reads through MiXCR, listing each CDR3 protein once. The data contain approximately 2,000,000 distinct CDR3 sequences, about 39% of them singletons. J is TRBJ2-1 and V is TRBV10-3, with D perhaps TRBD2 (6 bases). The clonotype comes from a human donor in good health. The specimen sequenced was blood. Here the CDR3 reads CAISGRGGNEQFF. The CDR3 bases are TGTGCCATCAGTGGGAGGGGCGGTAATGAGCAGTTCTTC.